This T cell receptor beta chain was profiled in a study of CXCR3-negative and CXCR3-positive naive CD8 T cells (dated by TCRdb to about 2019). At the level of the whole study: About 150 million TRB reads were obtained in total, roughly 1.5 +/- 0.3 million reads per library. The diversity and physicochemical repertoire analyses included roughly ten donors pooled from two independent experiments. Naive subsets from a handful of donors and memory cells from 3 donors were included in the TRBV-TRBJ cluster analysis.

For every CD8+ T cell subset, about 300,000 cells were flow-sorted straight into RLT lysis buffer, and each subset was sorted in triplicate. To keep memory contaminants out, a stringent definition of naive CD8+ T cells was applied: CD45RO-CCR7+CD27+CD95-. Peripheral blood mononuclear cells were isolated from buffy coats using standard density gradient centrifugation. Naive CXCR3-negative and CXCR3-positive CD8+ T cells were flow-sorted on a FACSAria III. An RNeasy Mini Kit was used to extract total RNA from the sorted cells. Beyond this particular receptor, the publication reports: Naive CXCR3-negative and CXCR3-positive cells from the same donor showed similar TRBV-TRBJ usage, whereas memory cells showed distinct patterns. TRB CDR3s from CXCR3-positive naive cells showed higher hydrophobicity (lower Kidera factor 4), lower energy, and higher strength and volume indices than CXCR3-negative naive cells. Because surface CD5, which has been linked to self-reactivity in mice, was comparable between naive subsets, TCR interaction strength was also inferred from TRB CDR3 physicochemical properties. Both naive subsets had comparably high repertoire diversity, while memory CD8+ T cells had much lower repertoire diversity. Because CXCR3 expression was partially decreased after cryopreservation, freshly isolated PBMCs were used for most assays.

The germline V gene specifies SGHTA as CDR1 and FQGTGA as CDR2. Measured from the cysteine to the phenylalanine, the CDR3 is 15 residues long. No DNA is recorded. The sequencer listed for this sample is NextSeq 550. The Human TCR Profiling Kit (MiLaboratory) was used to prepare UMI-labeled 5' RACE TRB cDNA libraries. The full amount of extracted RNA was used for cDNA synthesis, and the full amount of resulting cDNA was used for PCR amplification. Libraries were prepared in parallel using an identical number of PCR cycles. In the paper's pipeline: With a requirement of at least two reads per UMI, MIGEC and MiXCR extracted about 50,000 +/- 10,000 unique UMI-labeled TRB cDNA molecules per library. Each library averaged 40,000 +/- 10,000 functional in-frame TRB CDR3 nucleotide clonotypes without stop codons. After each sample was downsampled to 5000 UMI-labeled TRB molecules, VDJtools was used to calculate diversity metrics such as normalized Shannon-Wiener and Chao1. Clonotype-size-weighted physicochemical properties of the central five CDR3 residues (interaction energy, strength, volume and Kidera factor 4) were computed in VDJtools. TCRdb reprocessed the reads, reporting each CDR3 protein sequence once and no DNA. For this entry, the V and J calls and clone size follow TCRdb and not the study's own pipeline. The sample's table lists a count of roughly 40,000 distinct CDR3 sequences. The biggest ten clones account for roughly 1.4% of the sample.

About this clonotype itself: Its antigen remains unidentified.

Sequences were obtained from naive CXCR3- CD8+ T cells from blood. Read against the paper, the sample's cell subset or site label means: CD45RO-CCR7+CD27+CD95- naive CD8+ T cells lacking CXCR3 (TNR3-). This sequence uses TRBV7-3 and TRBJ2-1; the TRBD2 assignment by TCRdb is unverifiable without DNA. This receptor was obtained from a human donor in good health. Some clones in this sample may be carry-over from other donors' samples. CDR3 region: CASSSRHSSYNEQFF.